This TCR beta chain was obtained from a study of PD-1 blockade in classical Hodgkin lymphoma. Findings and limits, study-wide: Before treatment, TCR diversity in newly diagnosed patients was reportedly lower than in healthy donors.

About this clone itself: The antigen remains undetermined.

The CDR3 has 14 amino acids. Trimming removed 5 bases from V and 0 bases from J, with 12 bases in between. CDR1 is SGHRS, CDR2 YFSETQ, per germline. The time point denotes: cycle 4 day 1 (C4D1), after more than five weeks of nivolumab. Every single patient, without exception, relapsed after autologous stem cell transplantation, and brentuximab vedotin exposure varied. Profiling relied on immunoSEQ multiplex PCR, and the TCRdb table lists in-frame clones only, not all of them. The sample lists some 93,000 clones; roughly 73% were seen once. The material was peripheral blood mononuclear cells (PBMCs), obtained before the fourth cycle of nivolumab. This receptor was taken from a human donor with classical Hodgkin lymphoma. This rearrangement joins TRBV5-1 to TRBJ2-7; D is perhaps TRBD2 (7 bases). This CDR3 reads CASSREGHSYEQYF. The CDR3 nucleotides read TGCGCCAGCAGTAGGGAGGGACACTCCTACGAGCAGTACTTC. Complete variable domain (other parts from reference TRBV5-1 and TRBJ2-7): KAGVTQTPRYLIKTRGQQVTLSCSPISGHRSVSWYQQTPGQGLQFLFEYFSETQRNKGNFPGRFSGRQFSNSRSEMNVSTLELGDSALYLCASSREGHSYEQYFGPGTRLTVT.